The rows below give T cell receptor beta chains drawn from one sample of a study of post-analysis software for immune sequencing data. Each CDR3 protein gets one entry after TCRdb re-called the PCR reads with MiXCR. The sample carries 750,000 to 950,000 distinct CDR3 sequences, approximately 50% recorded once. The specimen sequenced was blood. Source of these receptors: a girl under 18 with multiple sclerosis. CDR3s include the opening cysteine and the closing phenylalanine or tryptophan. D genes are given only for firm matches. Size is omitted from some rows. Given values are once, few, many or a class for expanded clones.

V,D,size,J,CDR3,DNA
TRBV9,-,-,TRBJ1-2,CASSVEVHSNYGYTF,TGTGCCAGCAGCGTAGAAGTGCATTCCAACTATGGCTACACCTTC
TRBV29-1,-,-,TRBJ1-1,CSGRTVNTEAFF,TGCAGCGGCCGGACAGTTAACACTGAAGCTTTCTTT
TRBV7-2,TRBD2,few,TRBJ2-7,CASSRTSGGPYEQYF,TGTGCCAGCAGCCGGACTAGCGGGGGACCCTACGAGCAGTACTTC
TRBV3-1,TRBD1,-,TRBJ1-2,CASSPRDRMRGYTF,TGTGCCAGCAGCCCTAGGGACAGGATGCGCGGCTACACCTTC
TRBV2,TRBD2,-,TRBJ2-5,CASGSGVYQETQYF,TGTGCCAGCGGTAGCGGGGTGTACCAAGAGACCCAGTACTTC
TRBV7-6,TRBD1,-,TRBJ2-7,CASSLQGQGAGEQYF,TGTGCCAGCAGCTTGCAGGGACAGGGGGCAGGCGAGCAGTACTTC
TRBV24-1,-,-,TRBJ2-3,CATSETGRGITDTQYF,TGTGCCACCAGTGAGACGGGACGGGGGATCACAGATACGCAGTATTTT
TRBV7-2,-,-,TRBJ2-4,CASSPRTWLSRHIQYF,TGTGCCAGCAGCCCCCGTACGTGGCTCAGTAGGCACATTCAGTACTTC
TRBV10-3,TRBD1,once,TRBJ2-7,CAIKAGTGETYEQYF,TGTGCCATAAAAGCCGGGACAGGGGAGACCTACGAGCAGTACTTC
TRBV6-1,-,few,TRBJ2-7,CASSEVTRNEQYF,TGTGCCAGCAGTGAAGTGACTCGAAACGAGCAGTACTTC
TRBV7-3,TRBD2,few,TRBJ2-5,CASSPAGAKSTQYF,TGTGCCAGCAGCCCCGCGGGAGCCAAGTCGACCCAGTACTTC
TRBV7-6,-,-,TRBJ2-4,CSSSSLENIQYF,TGTTCCAGCAGCTCGCTCGAAAACATTCAGTACTTC
TRBV7-9,-,few,TRBJ2-1,CASSLVSAGSYNEQFF,TGTGCCAGCAGCTTAGTTAGCGCGGGCTCCTACAATGAGCAGTTCTTC
TRBV5-1,-,-,TRBJ1-2,CASSLGRYNYGYTF,TGCGCCAGCAGCTTGGGCAGGTATAACTATGGCTACACCTTC
TRBV20-1,-,-,TRBJ2-5,CSHQRETQYF,TGCAGTCATCAGAGGGAGACCCAGTACTTC
TRBV12-3/TRBV12-4,-,few,TRBJ1-2,CASTLQEGPGYTF,TGTGCCAGCACCCTCCAGGAGGGGCCGGGCTACACCTTC
TRBV20-1,TRBD1,once,TRBJ1-2,CSARMPGTGGSATNYGYTF,TGCAGTGCTAGAATGCCCGGGACAGGGGGTTCAGCGACTAACTATGGCTACACCTTC
TRBV12-5,-,-,TRBJ2-3,CASGLVSQGITRHGQYF,TGTGCTAGTGGTTTGGTCTCACAAGGAATTACCCGTCATGGGCAGTATTTT
TRBV7-3,TRBD1,few,TRBJ2-3,CASRAGTGEDTQYF,TGTGCCAGCAGAGCCGGGACAGGGGAAGATACGCAGTATTTT
TRBV7-9,-,-,TRBJ2-7,CASSLTSRYEQYF,TGTGCCAGCAGCTTAACTTCCCGGTACGAGCAGTACTTC
TRBV7-3,-,-,TRBJ2-1,CASSLTGSFEQFF,TGTGCCAGCAGCTTAACTGGGTCGTTTGAGCAGTTCTTC
TRBV18,-,few,TRBJ2-5,CASSYWRKQETQYF,TGTGCCAGCTCCTACTGGAGGAAGCAAGAGACCCAGTACTTC
TRBV27,-,-,TRBJ2-3,CASSSQKTTREFYTDTQYF,TGTGCCAGCAGTTCGCAAAAAACGACTAGAGAATTTTACACAGATACGCAGTATTTT